The sequence of this T cell receptor beta chain was determined in a study of CD8 T cells in ankylosing spondylitis. Study-wide results and caveats: Prior literature has documented some motif variants in synovial fluid and blood from reactive arthritis. A motif in TCR beta, a set of fewer than ten highly homologous variants, appeared characteristic of ankylosing spondylitis blood. Reportedly, matched ankylosing spondylitis synovial fluid was significantly enriched for disease-linked clones. CD8+ disease-linked clones were present at relatively low frequencies in blood.

Construction of TCR beta libraries was performed using quantitative 5'-RACE with molecular barcodes. TCRdb fed the 5' RACE reads into MiXCR, producing one record per CDR3 protein. The table shows some 400,000 distinct CDR3 sequences, with about 20% occurring only once. Germline V lookup: CDR1 DFQATT, CDR2 SNEGSKA (reference sequence). Trimming removed 1 base at V and 0 bases at J, with 13 bases between. The CDR3 spans 15 residues. About this clonotype itself: The antigen remains undetermined.

Source material: blood, either unsorted or a sorted T cell fraction (not recorded which). This receptor was obtained from a male donor with ankylosing spondylitis. V usage is TRBV20-1 and J usage is TRBJ2-7; maybe TRBD2 (6 bases). This CDR3 reads CSARGGGTFSYEQYF. The CDR3, as DNA: TGCAGTGCTAGAGGAGGTGGGACTTTCTCCTACGAGCAGTACTTC.